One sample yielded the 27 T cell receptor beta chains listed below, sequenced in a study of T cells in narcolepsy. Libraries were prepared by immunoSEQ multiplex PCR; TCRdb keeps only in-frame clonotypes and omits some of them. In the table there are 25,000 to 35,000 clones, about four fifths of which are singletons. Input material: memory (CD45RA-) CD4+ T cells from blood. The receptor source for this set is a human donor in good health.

The CDR3 spells CASSLARVGGQPQHF. CDR3 DNA sequence: TGTGCCAGCAGCTTAGCGAGGGTGGGAGGTCAGCCCCAGCATTTT. V and J are TRBV7-4 and TRBJ1-5, with D uncertain. This CDR3 is 15 amino acids long. Germline V CDR1 and CDR2: SGHVT, SQSDAQ. Trimming shortened V by 0 bases and J by 6 bases, and 12 bases separated the two germline ends.

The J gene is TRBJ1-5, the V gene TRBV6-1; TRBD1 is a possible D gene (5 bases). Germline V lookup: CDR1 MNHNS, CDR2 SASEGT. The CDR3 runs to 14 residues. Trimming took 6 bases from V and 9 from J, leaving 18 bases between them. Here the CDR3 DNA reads TGTGCCAGCAGGGGGGAGACTCCTTTAACGCCCCAGCATTTT. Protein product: CASRGETPLTPQHF.

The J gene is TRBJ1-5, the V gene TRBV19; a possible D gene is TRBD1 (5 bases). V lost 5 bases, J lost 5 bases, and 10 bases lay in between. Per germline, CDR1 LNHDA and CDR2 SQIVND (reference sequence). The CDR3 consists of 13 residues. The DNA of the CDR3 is TGTGCCAGTAGTGAGAGGGGAGATCAGCCCCAGCATTTT. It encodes CASSERGDQPQHF.

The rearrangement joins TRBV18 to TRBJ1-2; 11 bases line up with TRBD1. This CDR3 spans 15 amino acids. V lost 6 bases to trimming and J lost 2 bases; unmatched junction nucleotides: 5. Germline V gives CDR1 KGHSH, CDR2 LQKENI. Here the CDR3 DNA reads TGTGCCAGCTCGAGCGGGACAGGGGGAAACTATGGCTACACCTTC. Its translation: CASSSGTGGNYGYTF.

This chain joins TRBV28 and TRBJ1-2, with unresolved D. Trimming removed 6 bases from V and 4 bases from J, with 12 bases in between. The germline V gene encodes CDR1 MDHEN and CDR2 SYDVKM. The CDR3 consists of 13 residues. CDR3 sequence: CASSERNTYGYTF. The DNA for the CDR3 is TGTGCCAGCAGCGAGAGGAATACCTATGGCTACACCTTC.

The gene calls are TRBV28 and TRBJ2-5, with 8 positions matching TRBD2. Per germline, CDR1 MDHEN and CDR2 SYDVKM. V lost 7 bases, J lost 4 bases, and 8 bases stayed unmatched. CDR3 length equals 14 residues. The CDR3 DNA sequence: TGTGCCAGCATTCCCGGGGGGGGGACAGAGACCCAGTACTTC. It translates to CASIPGGGTETQYF.

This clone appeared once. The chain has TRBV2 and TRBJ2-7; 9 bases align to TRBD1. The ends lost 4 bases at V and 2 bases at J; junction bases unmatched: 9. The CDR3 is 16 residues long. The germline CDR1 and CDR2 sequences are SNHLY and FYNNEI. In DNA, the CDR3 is TGTGCCAGCAGTGGGTTCGGACAGGGGTCGACCTACGAGCAGTACTTC. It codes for CASSGFGQGSTYEQYF.

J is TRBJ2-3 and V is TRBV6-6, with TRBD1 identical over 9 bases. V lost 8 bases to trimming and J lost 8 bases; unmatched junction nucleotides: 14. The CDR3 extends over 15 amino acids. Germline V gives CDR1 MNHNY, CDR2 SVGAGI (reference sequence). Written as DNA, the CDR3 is TGTGCCAGCCTTGACCGGGACAGGGTGAGTGGTACGCAGTATTTT. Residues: CASLDRDRVSGTQYF.

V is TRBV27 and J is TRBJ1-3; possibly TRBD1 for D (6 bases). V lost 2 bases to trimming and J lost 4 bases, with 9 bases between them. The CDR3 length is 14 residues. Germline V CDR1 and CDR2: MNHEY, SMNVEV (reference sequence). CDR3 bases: TGTGCCAGCAGTTTAGGGGGGCGCGGAAACACCATATATTTT. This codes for CASSLGGRGNTIYF.

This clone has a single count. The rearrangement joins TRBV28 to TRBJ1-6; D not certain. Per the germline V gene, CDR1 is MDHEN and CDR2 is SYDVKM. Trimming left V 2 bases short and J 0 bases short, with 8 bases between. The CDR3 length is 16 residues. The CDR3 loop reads CASSLLVSSYNSPLHF. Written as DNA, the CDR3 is TGTGCCAGCAGTTTACTTGTCAGCTCCTATAATTCACCCCTCCACTTT.

Here the CDR3 DNA reads TGTGCCAGCAGCTTAGACCACGGCGGCAACACCATATATTTT. Residues: CASSLDHGGNTIYF. The chain joins TRBV5-8 to TRBJ1-3; no clear D. V was shortened by 2 bases and J by 7 bases, with 13 bases between the two germline ends. This CDR3 has 14 residues. Germline V lookup: CDR1 SGHTS, CDR2 YDEGEE.

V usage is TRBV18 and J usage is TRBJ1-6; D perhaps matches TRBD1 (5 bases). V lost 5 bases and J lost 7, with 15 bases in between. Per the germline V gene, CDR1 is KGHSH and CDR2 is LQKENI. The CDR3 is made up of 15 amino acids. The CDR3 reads CASSWGPESNSPLHF. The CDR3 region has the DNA TGTGCCAGCTCATGGGGCCCAGAGTCGAATTCACCCCTCCACTTT.

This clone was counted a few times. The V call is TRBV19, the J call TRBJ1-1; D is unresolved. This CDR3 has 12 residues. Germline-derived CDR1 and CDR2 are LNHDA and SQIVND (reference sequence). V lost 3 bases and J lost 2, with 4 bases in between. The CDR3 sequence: CASSMYNTEAFF. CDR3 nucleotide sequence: TGTGCCAGTAGTATGTACAACACTGAAGCTTTCTTT. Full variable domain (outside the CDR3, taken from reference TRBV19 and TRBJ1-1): DGGITQSPKYLFRKEGQNVTLSCEQNLNHDAMYWYRQDPGQGLRLIYYSQIVNDFQKGDIAEGYSVSREKKESFPLTVTSAQKNPTAFYLCASSMYNTEAFFGQGTRLTVV.

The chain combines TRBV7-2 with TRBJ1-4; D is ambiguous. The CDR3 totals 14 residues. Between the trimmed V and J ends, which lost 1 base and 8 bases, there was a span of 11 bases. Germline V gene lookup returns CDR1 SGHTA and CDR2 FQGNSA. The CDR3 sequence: CASSLVNLGEKLFF. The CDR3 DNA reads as TGTGCCAGCAGCTTAGTTAACCTGGGGGAAAAACTGTTTTTT.

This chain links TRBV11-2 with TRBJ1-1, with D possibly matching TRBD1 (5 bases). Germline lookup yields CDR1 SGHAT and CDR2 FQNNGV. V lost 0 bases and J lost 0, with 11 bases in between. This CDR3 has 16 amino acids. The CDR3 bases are TGTGCCAGCAGCTTAGATGGGGGACCATTGAACACTGAAGCTTTCTTT. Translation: CASSLDGGPLNTEAFF.

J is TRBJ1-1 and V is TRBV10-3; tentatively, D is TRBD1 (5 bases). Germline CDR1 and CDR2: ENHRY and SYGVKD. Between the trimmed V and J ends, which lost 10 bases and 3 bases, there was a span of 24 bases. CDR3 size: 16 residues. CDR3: CATTPGNIDRDTEAFF. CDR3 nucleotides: TGTGCCACCACCCCAGGGAACATCGATAGGGACACTGAAGCTTTCTTT.

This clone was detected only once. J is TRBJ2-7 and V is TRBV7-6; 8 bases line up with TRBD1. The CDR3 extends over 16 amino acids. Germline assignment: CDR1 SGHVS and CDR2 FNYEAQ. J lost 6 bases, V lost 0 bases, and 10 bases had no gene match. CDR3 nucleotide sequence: TGTGCCAGCAGCTTAGCACCACCCACAGGGGGAGGCGAGCAGTACTTC. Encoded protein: CASSLAPPTGGGEQYF.

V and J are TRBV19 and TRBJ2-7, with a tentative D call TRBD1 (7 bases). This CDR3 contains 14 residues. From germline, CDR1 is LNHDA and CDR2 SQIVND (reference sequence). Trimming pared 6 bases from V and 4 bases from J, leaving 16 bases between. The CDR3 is CASSGGPQGYEQYF. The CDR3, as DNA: TGTGCCAGTAGCGGGGGCCCACAGGGGTACGAGCAGTACTTC.

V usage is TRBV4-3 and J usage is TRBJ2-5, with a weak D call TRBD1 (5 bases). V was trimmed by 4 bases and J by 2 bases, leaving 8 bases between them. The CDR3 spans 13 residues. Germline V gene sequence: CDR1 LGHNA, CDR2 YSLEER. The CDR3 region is CASSPQGQETQYF. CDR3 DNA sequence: TGCGCCAGCAGCCCCCAGGGACAAGAGACCCAGTACTTC.

The CDR3 DNA reads as TGTGCCATCAGTGAAGGGGCAGGGGGCTACAATGAGCAGTTCTTC. Translating it yields CAISEGAGGYNEQFF. This chain joins TRBV10-3 and TRBJ2-1, with 7 bases that match TRBD1. CDR3 size: 15 residues. Germline CDR1 is ENHRY and CDR2 is SYGVKD. J was trimmed by 3 bases and V by 3 bases; bases with no gene match: 5.

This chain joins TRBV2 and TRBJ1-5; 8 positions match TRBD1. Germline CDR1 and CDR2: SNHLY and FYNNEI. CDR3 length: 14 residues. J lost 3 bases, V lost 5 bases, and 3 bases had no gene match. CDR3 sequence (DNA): TGTGCCAGCAGTCTGGGACAGGCCAATCAGCCCCAGCATTTT. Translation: CASSLGQANQPQHF.

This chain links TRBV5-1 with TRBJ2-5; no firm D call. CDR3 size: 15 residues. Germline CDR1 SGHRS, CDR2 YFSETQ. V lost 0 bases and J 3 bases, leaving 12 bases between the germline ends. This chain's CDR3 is CASSLDTRNEETQYF. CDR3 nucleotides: TGCGCCAGCAGCTTGGATACCCGAAATGAAGAGACCCAGTACTTC.

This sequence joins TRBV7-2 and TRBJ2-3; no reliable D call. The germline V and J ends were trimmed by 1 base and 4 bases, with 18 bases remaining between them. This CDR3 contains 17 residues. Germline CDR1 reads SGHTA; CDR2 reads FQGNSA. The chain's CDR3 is CASSLDRGNTSPDTQYF. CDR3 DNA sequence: TGTGCCAGCAGCTTAGACCGTGGAAACACCTCCCCAGATACGCAGTATTTT.

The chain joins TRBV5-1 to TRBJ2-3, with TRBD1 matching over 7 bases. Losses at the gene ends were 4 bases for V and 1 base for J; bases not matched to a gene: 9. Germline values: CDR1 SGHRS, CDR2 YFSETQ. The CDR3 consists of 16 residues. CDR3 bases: TGCGCCAGCAGCGGCCCCGGGACAGCAGGCACAGATACGCAGTATTTT. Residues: CASSGPGTAGTDTQYF.

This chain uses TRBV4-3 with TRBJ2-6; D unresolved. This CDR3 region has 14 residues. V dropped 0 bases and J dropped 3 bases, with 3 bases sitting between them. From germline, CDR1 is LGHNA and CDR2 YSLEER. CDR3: CASSQDNGANVLTF. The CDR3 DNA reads TGCGCCAGCAGCCAAGATAATGGGGCCAACGTCCTGACTTTC.

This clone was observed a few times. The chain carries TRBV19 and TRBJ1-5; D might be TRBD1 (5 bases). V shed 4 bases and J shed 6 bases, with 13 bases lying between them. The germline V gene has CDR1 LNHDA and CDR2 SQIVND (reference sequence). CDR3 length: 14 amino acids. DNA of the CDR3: TGTGCCAGTAGTAGCCCGGAAGGGGTTCAGCCCCAGCATTTT. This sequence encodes CASSSPEGVQPQHF.

The CDR3 DNA reads as TGTGCCAGTAGTGCGGGGATGCTCAGACAGGGGGCCTTTAATCAGCCCCAGCATTTT. This gives the protein CASSAGMLRQGAFNQPQHF. V gene TRBV19 combines with J gene TRBJ1-5; 10 bases fit TRBD1. Germline V gene lookup returns CDR1 LNHDA and CDR2 SQIVND (reference sequence). This CDR3 has 19 amino acids. Trimming removed 5 bases from V and 4 bases from J; junction bases left unmatched: 17.